This entry features one T cell receptor beta chain sequence. Antigen unknown. Via CD45RO/CCR7/CD25/CD127/CD95/CD27, cells of the CD4+ naive, central memory, regulatory and stem cell-like memory subsets were sorted. The entirety of the isolated RNA underwent reverse transcription, so expressed TCRB transcripts were sequenced. Sequenced by immunoSEQ multiplex PCR; TCRdb stores in-frame clones only, minus some. The table has about 160,000 clones, 50% to 70% seen once. This sample is drawn from a study of beta chain features in type 1 diabetes. Study overall: Sorted cells from all samples, numbering some 99,000,000, were examined.

The CDR3 is 15 residues long. The V gene's germline CDR1 is MNHEY and CDR2 SVGAGI. J gave up 3 bases and V 5 bases, and 6 bases lay outside the gene matches. Findings of the study overall: In all four CD4+ subsets, TCRB CDR3 length was significantly, moderately reduced in type 1 diabetes. Naive, central memory and Treg TCRB repertoires seemed to resemble each other more closely in patients than they did in healthy donors. There was no resolution here of whether HLA type influences TCRB rearrangement.

Source material: naive CD4+ T cells from blood. This chain uses TRBV6-5 with TRBJ1-2, with 10 bases matching TRBD1. This TCR came from a man aged 30-40 years with type 1 diabetes. CDR3 sequence reads: CASSPRDRGYYGYTF. The CDR3 DNA follows: TGTGCCAGCAGTCCCCGGGACAGGGGCTACTATGGCTACACCTTC.